This T cell receptor (beta chain) derives from a study of CD8 T cells in Susac syndrome. Patients with Susac syndrome fulfilled recently defined diagnostic criteria for definite or probable disease. Trimming at V came to 5 bases and at J to 0 bases, leaving 6 bases not matched to a gene. The CDR3 spans 15 residues. The authors reverse transcribed roughly 0.5 to 1 ug RNA with random hexamers. TCRdb analysed the immunoSEQ multiplex PCR reads with MiXCR anew, one entry per CDR3 protein. Among roughly 150,000 distinct CDR3 sequences, almost 96% were seen once, and the ten largest hold 0.065% to 0.095%. The sequenced material came from CD4+ T cells from PBMCs. The sequence was obtained from a human donor with Susac syndrome. The rearrangement links TRBV12-3 or TRBV12-4 to TRBJ2-7; 8 bases match TRBD1. CDR3 sequence: CASSPPGGVSYEQYF. For the CDR3, the DNA is TGTGCCAGCAGTCCCCCAGGGGGCGTCTCCTACGAGCAGTACTTC.